The source of this T cell receptor (beta chain) is a study of identifying expanded T cells in peripheral blood. Germline values: CDR1 SGHDT, CDR2 YYEEEE. V was clipped by 4 bases and J by 2 bases; unmatched bases: 13. This CDR3 is built from 19 residues. The assay was immunoSEQ multiplex PCR, and TCRdb's table has in-frame clones only and misses some. The sample includes 100,000 to 150,000 clones, about 86% seen only once; the top ten take approximately 8.9%. Collection occurred without any documented infections or immune events in donors. In the case of this clone: Antigen: not known.

General study points: Clone count variance between approximately 2-week samples rose with total template count. Technical replicates showed about 1.2 changed clones; two weeks approximately 15; four weeks 19.

This clonotype was sampled from a person between 18 and 75 years old in good health. The sample consisted of blood. The J gene is TRBJ1-6, the V gene TRBV5-6, with 9 bases that match TRBD1. This CDR3 is CASSRVNRGRGTYNSPLHF. The CDR3 nucleotides are TGTGCCAGCAGCCGAGTAAACAGGGGGCGCGGGACCTATAATTCACCCCTCCACTTT.